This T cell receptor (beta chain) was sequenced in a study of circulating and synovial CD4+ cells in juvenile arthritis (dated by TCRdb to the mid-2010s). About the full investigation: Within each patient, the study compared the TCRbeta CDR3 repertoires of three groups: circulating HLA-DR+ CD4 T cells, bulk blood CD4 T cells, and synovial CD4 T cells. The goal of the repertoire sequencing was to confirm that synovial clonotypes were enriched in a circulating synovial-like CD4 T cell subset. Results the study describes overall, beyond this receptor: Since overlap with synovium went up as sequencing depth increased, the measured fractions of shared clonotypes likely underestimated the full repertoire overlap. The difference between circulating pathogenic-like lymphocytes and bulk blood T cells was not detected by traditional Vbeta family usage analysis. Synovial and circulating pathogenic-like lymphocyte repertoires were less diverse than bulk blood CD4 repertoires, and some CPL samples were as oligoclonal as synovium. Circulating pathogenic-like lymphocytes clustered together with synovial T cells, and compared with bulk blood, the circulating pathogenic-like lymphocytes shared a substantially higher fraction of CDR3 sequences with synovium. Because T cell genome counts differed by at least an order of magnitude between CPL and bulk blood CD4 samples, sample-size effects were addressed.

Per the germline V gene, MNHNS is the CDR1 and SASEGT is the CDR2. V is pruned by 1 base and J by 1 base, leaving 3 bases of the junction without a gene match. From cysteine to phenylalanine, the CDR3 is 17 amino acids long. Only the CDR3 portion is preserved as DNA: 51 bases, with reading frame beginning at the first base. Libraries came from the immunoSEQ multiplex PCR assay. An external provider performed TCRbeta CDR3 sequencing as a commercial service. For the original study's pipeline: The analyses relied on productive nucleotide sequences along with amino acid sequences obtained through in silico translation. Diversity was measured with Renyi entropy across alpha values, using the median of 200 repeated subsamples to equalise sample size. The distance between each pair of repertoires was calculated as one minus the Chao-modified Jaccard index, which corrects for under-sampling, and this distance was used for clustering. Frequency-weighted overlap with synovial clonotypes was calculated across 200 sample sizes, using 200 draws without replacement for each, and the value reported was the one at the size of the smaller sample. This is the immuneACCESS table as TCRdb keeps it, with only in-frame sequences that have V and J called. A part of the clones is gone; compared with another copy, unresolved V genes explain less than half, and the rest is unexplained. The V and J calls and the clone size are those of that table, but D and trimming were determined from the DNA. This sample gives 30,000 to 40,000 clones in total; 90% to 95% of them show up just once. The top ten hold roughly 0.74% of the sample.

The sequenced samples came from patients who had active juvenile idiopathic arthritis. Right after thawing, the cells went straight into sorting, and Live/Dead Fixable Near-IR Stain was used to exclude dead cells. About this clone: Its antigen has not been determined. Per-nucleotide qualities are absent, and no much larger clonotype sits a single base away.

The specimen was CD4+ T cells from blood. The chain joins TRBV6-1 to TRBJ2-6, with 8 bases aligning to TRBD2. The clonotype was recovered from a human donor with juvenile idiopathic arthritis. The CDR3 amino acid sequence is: CASSEGTGGSGANVLTF. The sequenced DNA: TGTGCCAGCAGTGAAGGCACGGGAGGGTCTGGGGCCAACGTCCTGACTTTC.